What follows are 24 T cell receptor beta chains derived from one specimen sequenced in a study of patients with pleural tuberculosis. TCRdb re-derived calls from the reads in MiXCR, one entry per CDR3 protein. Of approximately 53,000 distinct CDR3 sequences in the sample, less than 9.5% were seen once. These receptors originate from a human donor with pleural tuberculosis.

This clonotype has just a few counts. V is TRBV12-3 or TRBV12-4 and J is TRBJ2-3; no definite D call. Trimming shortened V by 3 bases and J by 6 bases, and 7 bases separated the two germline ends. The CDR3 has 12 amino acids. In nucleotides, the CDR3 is TGTGCCAGCAGTTTGGTTACTGATACGCAGTATTTT. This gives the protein CASSLVTDTQYF.

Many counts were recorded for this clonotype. CDR3 sequence: CASSANYGNTIYF. The CDR3 coding sequence is TGTGCCAGCAGCGCCAATTATGGAAACACCATATATTTT. The chain uses TRBV6-1 and TRBJ1-3; D is uncertain. Trimming took off 6 bases at V and 3 bases at J, with 9 bases between the two ends. The CDR3 runs 13 residues. Germline values: CDR1 MNHNS, CDR2 SASEGT.

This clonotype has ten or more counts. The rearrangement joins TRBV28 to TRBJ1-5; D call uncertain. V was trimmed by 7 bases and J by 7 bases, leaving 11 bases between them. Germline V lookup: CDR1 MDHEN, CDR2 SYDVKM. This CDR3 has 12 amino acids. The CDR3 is CASKVLGQPQHF. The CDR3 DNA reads TGTGCCAGCAAGGTTTTGGGCCAGCCCCAGCATTTT.

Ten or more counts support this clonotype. For the CDR3, the DNA is TGCAGTGTATGGCTAAACAATGAGCAGTTCTTC. It yields the protein CSVWLNNEQFF. This chain uses TRBV20-1 with TRBJ2-1; unclear D gene. V was shortened by 7 bases and J by 5 bases, with 9 bases between the two germline ends. The CDR3 is 11 residues long. CDR1 DFQATT and CDR2 SNEGSKA come from the germline V gene (reference sequence).

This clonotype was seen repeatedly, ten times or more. The CDR3 DNA reads as TGTGCCAGCAGTTACTCGCTAGCGCAGGGGGAGACCCAGTACTTC. This encodes CASSYSLAQGETQYF. V and J are TRBV6-2 or TRBV6-3 and TRBJ2-5; tentatively, D is TRBD1 or TRBD2 (6 bases each). The CDR3 runs to 15 residues. Trimming removed 0 bases from V and 5 bases from J, with 13 bases in between. CDR1 is MNHEY and CDR2 is SVGEGT in the germline V gene.

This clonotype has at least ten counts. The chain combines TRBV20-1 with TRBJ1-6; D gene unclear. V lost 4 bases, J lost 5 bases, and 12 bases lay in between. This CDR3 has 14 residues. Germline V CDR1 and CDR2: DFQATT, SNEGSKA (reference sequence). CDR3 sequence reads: CSAKVTWDNSPLHF. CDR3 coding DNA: TGCAGTGCTAAGGTCACATGGGATAATTCACCCCTCCACTTT.

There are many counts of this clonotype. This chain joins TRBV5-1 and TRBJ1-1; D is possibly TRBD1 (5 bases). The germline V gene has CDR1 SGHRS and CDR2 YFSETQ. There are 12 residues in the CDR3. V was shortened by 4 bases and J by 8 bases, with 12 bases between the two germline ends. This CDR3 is CASSPDSTEAFF. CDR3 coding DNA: TGCGCCAGCAGCCCTGACAGTACCGAAGCTTTCTTT.

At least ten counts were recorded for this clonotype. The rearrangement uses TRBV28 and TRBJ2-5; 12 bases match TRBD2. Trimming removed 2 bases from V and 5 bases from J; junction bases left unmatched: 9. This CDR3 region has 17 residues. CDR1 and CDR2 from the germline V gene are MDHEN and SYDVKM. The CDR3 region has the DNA TGTGCCAGCAGTTTAGGCCCTAGCGGGAGGGCCTATGAGACCCAGTACTTC. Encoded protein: CASSLGPSGRAYETQYF.

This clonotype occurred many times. The CDR3 bases are TGCAGTGCTAGTAGCTCCTATAATTCACCCCTCCACTTT. The encoded protein is CSASSSYNSPLHF. The chain joins TRBV20-1 to TRBJ1-6, with unresolved D. The CDR3 has 13 residues. V was shortened by 3 bases and J by 0 bases, with 3 bases between the two germline ends. In germline, CDR1 is DFQATT, CDR2 SNEGSKA (reference sequence).

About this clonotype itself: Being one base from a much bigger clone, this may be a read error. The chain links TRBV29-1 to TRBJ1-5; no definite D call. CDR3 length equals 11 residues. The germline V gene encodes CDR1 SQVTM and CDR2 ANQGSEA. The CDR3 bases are TGCAGCGTTGCAGGTCCTCAGCTCCAGCATTTT. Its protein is CSVAGPQLQHF.

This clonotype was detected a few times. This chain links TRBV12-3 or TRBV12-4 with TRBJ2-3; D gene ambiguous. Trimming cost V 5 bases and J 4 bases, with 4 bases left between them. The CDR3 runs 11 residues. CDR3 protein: CASSGADTQYF. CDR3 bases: TGTGCCAGCAGTGGGGCAGATACGCAGTATTTT.

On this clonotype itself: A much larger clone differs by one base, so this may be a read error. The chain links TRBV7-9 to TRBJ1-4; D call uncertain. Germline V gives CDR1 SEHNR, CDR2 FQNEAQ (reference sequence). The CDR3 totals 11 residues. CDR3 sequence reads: CASSPGEKPFF. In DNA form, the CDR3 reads TGTGCCAGCAGCCCTGGAGAAAAACCGTTTTTT.

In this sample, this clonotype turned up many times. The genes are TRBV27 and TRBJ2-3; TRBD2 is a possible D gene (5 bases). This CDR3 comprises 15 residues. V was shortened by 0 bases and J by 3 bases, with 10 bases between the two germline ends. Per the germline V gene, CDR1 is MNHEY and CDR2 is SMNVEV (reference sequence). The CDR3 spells CASSLSVRRTDTQYF. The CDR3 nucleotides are TGTGCCAGCAGTTTATCGGTCCGGAGGACAGATACGCAGTATTTT.

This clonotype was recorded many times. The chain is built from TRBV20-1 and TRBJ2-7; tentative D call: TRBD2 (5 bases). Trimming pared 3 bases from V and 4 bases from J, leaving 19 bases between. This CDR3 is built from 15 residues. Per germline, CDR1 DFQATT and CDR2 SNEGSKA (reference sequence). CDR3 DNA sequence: TGCAGTGCTAGTGATAAAGCTAGAGGGCCGTACGAGCAGTACGTC. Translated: CSASDKARGPYEQYV.

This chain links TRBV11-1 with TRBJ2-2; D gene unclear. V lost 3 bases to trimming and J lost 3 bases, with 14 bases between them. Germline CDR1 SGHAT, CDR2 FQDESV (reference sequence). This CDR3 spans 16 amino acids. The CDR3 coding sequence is TGTGCCAGCAGCTTCGGGCTTTTTATTCACACCGGGGAGCTGTTTTTT. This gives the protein CASSFGLFIHTGELFF. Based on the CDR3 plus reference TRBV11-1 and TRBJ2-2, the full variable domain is EAEVAQSPRYKITEKSQAVAFWCDPISGHATLYWYRQILGQGPELLVQFQDESVVDDSQLPKDRFSAERLKGVDSTLKIQPAELGDSAMYLCASSFGLFIHTGELFFGEGSRLTVL.

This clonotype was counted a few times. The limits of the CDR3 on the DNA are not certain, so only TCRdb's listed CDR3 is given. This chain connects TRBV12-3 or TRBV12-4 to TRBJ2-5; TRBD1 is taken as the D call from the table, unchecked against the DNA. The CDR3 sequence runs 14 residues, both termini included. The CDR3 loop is CASSFLAGGETQYF.

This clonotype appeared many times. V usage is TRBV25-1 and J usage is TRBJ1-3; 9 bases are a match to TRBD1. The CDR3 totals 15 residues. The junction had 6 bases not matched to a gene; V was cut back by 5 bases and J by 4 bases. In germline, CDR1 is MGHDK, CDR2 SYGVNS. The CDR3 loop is CASSPQGAAGNTIYF. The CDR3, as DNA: TGTGCCAGCAGTCCACAGGGGGCGGCCGGAAACACCATATATTTT.

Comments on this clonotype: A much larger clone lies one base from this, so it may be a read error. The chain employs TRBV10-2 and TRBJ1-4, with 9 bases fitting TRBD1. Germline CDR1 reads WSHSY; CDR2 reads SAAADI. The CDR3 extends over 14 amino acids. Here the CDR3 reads CASSEGDRAEQLFF. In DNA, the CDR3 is TGCGCCAGCAGTGAAGGGGACAGGGCTGAACAACTGTTTTTT.

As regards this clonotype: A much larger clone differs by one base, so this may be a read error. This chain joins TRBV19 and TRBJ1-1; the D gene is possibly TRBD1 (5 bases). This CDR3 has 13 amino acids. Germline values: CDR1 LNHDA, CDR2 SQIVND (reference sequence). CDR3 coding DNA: TGTGCCAGTAGTGTAGACAGTAACACTGAAGCTTTCTTT. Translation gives CASSVDSNTEAFF.

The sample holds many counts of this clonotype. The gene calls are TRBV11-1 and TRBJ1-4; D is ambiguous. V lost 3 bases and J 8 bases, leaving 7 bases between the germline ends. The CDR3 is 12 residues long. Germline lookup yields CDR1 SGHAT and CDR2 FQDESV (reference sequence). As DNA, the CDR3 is TGTGCCAGCAGCTTGAGGCAGGAAAAACTGTTTTTT. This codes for CASSLRQEKLFF.

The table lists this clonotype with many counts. The chain's CDR3 is CASSPFGGGSEQFF. The CDR3 DNA follows: TGTGCCAGCAGTCCATTCGGAGGAGGGAGCGAGCAGTTCTTC. The rearrangement joins TRBV27 to TRBJ2-1, with D perhaps TRBD2 (6 bases). The CDR3 totals 14 residues. CDR1 and CDR2 (germline): MNHEY, SMNVEV (reference sequence). Between the trimmed V and J ends, which lost 5 bases and 10 bases, there was a span of 18 bases.

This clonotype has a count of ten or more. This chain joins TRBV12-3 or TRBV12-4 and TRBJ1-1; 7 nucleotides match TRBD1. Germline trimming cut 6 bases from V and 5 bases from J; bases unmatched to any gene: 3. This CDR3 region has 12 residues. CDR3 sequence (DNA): TGTGCCAGCAGAGACAGGGAGACTGAAGCTTTCTTT. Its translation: CASRDRETEAFF.

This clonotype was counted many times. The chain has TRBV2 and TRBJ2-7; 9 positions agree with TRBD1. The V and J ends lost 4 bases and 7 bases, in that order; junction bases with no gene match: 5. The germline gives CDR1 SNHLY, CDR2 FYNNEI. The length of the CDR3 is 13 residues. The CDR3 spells CASSGDRVGEQYV. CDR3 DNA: TGTGCCAGCAGTGGGGACAGGGTGGGAGAGCAGTACGTC.

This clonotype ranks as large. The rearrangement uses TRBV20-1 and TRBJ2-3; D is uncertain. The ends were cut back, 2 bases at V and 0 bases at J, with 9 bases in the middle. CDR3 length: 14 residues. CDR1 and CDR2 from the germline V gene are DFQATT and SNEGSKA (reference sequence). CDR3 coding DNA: TGCAGTGCTAGACAGCATTCTAGCACAGATACGCAGTATTTT. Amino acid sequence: CSARQHSSTDTQYF.